The clone carrying this TCR beta chain was observed a few times. Its antigen remains unidentified. This record belongs to a study of response to subunit inactivated influenza vaccine. TCRdb redid the calling of the RT-PCR reads with MiXCR, one entry per CDR3 protein. The sample yields approximately 570,000 distinct CDR3 sequences, 7.6% seen once. Broader study findings: With each seasonal influenza vaccination, the authors suggested, few new T cells are recruited.

The source material was PBMCs from blood, sampled around 2 years after vaccination. The source is a man between 50 and 75 years old who received an inactivated influenza vaccine.

CDR3 bases: TGTGCCAGCAGTTTAGACTTCCGCGGTGAGCAGTTCTTC. It translates to CASSLDFRGEQFF. The J gene is TRBJ2-1, the V gene TRBV12-3 or TRBV12-4; the D is unclear. Deletions cut 1 base from V and 9 bases from J, with 10 bases between. This CDR3 is built from 13 residues.